These T cell receptor beta chains were read from a single sample in a study of blood T cell repertoires in COVID-19. Sequencing used immunoSEQ multiplex PCR; TCRdb keeps in-frame clones, though not all of them. The sample contains about 330,000 clones, almost 85% of which appear only once. Sequences were obtained from peripheral blood. These receptors all come from a human donor in a cohort sampled during active COVID-19. Each CDR3 is given with its conserved first and last residue. D genes are given only for firm matches. Size values are once, few and many counts, or a class for expanded clones, and some rows have none.

d_call j_call clone_size v_call cdr3_nt cdr3_aa
- TRBJ2-7 - TRBV2 TGTGCCAGCAGTGAATCGGGACGCCGAGGGGACTCCAGCTACGAGCAGTACTTC CASSESGRRGDSSYEQYF
TRBD1 TRBJ1-1 - TRBV7-9 TGTGCCAGCAGCAAAGACAGGGATACTGAAGCTTTCTTT CASSKDRDTEAFF
TRBD2 TRBJ2-2 many TRBV18 TGTGCCAGCTCTCGGTCTAGCGGGGGGGTGGTCACCGGGGAGCTGTTTTTT CASSRSSGGVVTGELFF
- TRBJ1-2 - TRBV14 TGTGCCAGCAGCCAATTAGGGGAGGATGGCTACACCTTC CASSQLGEDGYTF
TRBD2 TRBJ2-3 - TRBV5-1 TGCGCCAGCAGCAAACTAGCGGGGATTAGCACAGATACGCAGTATTTT CASSKLAGISTDTQYF
TRBD1 TRBJ2-3 - TRBV5-5 TGTGCCAGCAGCTTGGAGGGGGCTATGGGGCAAACCTCGACAGATACGCAGTATTTT CASSLEGAMGQTSTDTQYF
- TRBJ2-7 - TRBV27 TGTGCCAGCAAGGGGGACGGAACCTACGAGCAGTACTTC CASKGDGTYEQYF
TRBD1 TRBJ2-7 - TRBV5-1 TGCGCCAGCAGCTTGGCGACAGGGTTTACCTACGAGCAGTACTTC CASSLATGFTYEQYF
- TRBJ2-7 - TRBV3-1/TRBV3-2 TGTGCCAGCAGCCAACAGGGGGGTACCTACGAGCAGTACTTC CASSQQGGTYEQYF
TRBD1 TRBJ1-5 - TRBV6-6 TGTGCCAGCAGTTACTCGAGGACAGGGAACCAGCCCCAGCATTTT CASSYSRTGNQPQHF
- TRBJ2-5 - TRBV7-2 TGTGCCAGCAAGGGGCGAGCTTCCCAGTACTTC CASKGRASQYF
TRBD2 TRBJ2-2 - TRBV25-1 TGTGCCAGCACACCGGGGCTAGCGGGGGGTGGTACCGGGGAGCTGTTTTTT CASTPGLAGGGTGELFF
TRBD1 TRBJ2-3 - TRBV28 TGTGCCAGCAGTATCACAGGGGGCGGTGAGGTTGATACGCAGTATTTT CASSITGGGEVDTQYF
- TRBJ1-1 - TRBV24-1 TGTGCCACCAGTGATCCCGGACATGAAGCTTTCTTT CATSDPGHEAFF
TRBD2 TRBJ2-2 - TRBV24-1 TGTGCCACCAGGGCTAGCGGGGAAACCGGGGAGCTGTTTTTT CATRASGETGELFF
- TRBJ2-2 - TRBV10-1 TGCGCCAGCAGTGCCTCCGTCGACACCGGGGAGCTGTTTTTT CASSASVDTGELFF
TRBD1 TRBJ1-1 - TRBV7-2 TGTGCCAGCAGATCCGTTACAGGGGGCGTCCTGAACACTGAAGCTTTCTTT CASRSVTGGVLNTEAFF
TRBD1 TRBJ1-1 once TRBV19 TGTGCCAGTAGTATGGGACAGTTAAAAGCTTTCTTT CASSMGQLKAFF
- TRBJ2-3 - TRBV24-1 TGTGCCACCAGTGATGCAACTCAGGGAGGAACAGATACGCAGTATTTT CATSDATQGGTDTQYF
- TRBJ2-3 - TRBV9 TGTGCCAGCAGCGTAAATCCGGGGGCAGATACGCAGTATTTT CASSVNPGADTQYF
- TRBJ1-1 - TRBV19 TGTGCCAGCGCCCGACAGCTGAACACTGAAGCTTTCTTT CASARQLNTEAFF
- TRBJ1-3 few TRBV2 TGTGCCAGCAATGGAGTGACCGACAGCTCTGGAAACACCATATATTTT CASNGVTDSSGNTIYF
- TRBJ2-5 few TRBV7-9 TGTGCCAGCAGCACGCTACAGGGAGGGGAGACCCAGTACTTC CASSTLQGGETQYF
TRBD2 TRBJ2-3 - TRBV11-2 TGTGCCAGCAGCTTTCGTAGCGGGGGTATTACTAGCACAGATACGCAGTATTTT CASSFRSGGITSTDTQYF
TRBD1 TRBJ1-2 - TRBV30 TGTGCCTGGGTAGGGACAGGGAGTTATGGCTACACCTTC CAWVGTGSYGYTF
- TRBJ2-2 - TRBV13 TGTGCCAGCAGCTTAGGCCTCGGGGAGCTGTTTTTT CASSLGLGELFF
- TRBJ1-1 - TRBV10-2 TGCGCCAGCAGTGAGGGGGGCCCTTGGGCTTTCTTT CASSEGGPWAFF
TRBD2 TRBJ2-1 once TRBV18 TGTGCCAGCTCATCAGGACTAGCGGGGGTCCGTGAGCAGTTCTTC CASSSGLAGVREQFF
TRBD1 TRBJ1-6 few TRBV19 TGTGCCAGTAGTATAGATCGGGACAGGGGGAATTCACCCCTCCACTTT CASSIDRDRGNSPLHF
- TRBJ2-7 - TRBV18 TGTGCCAGCTCACCAGGAGGGCTGGGCGAGCAGTACTTC CASSPGGLGEQYF
TRBD1 TRBJ2-2 - TRBV5-1 TGCGCCAGCAGCATACAGGGGGCCGGCGGGGAGCTGTTTTTT CASSIQGAGGELFF
TRBD2 TRBJ2-3 - TRBV14 TGTGCCAGCAGCCAACCCCTAGCGGGGGTAAATACGCAGTATTTT CASSQPLAGVNTQYF
- TRBJ1-4 - TRBV5-5 TGTGCCAGCAGCTTGGTTCCAGGGGTAACTAATGAAAAACTGTTTTTT CASSLVPGVTNEKLFF
- TRBJ2-7 - TRBV20-1 TGCAGTGCTTCCGGACAGACCGAGCAGTACTTC CSASGQTEQYF
- TRBJ2-7 - TRBV5-1 TGCGCCAGCAGCTTGGCCAATCAGGGAATATCCTACGAGCAGTACTTC CASSLANQGISYEQYF
- TRBJ1-1 once TRBV27 TGTGCCAGCAGTTTATCGTCGTTCGGGGACACTGAAGCTTTCTTT CASSLSSFGDTEAFF